These 10 T cell receptor beta chains were sequenced from one sample in a study of Graves' ophthalmopathy and Graves' hyperthyroidism. Amplification from RNA transcripts yielded the TCR beta CDR3 regions. Amplification began with first-round RT-PCR using HTBI primers, then second-round multiplex PCR was performed. MiXCR, applied by TCRdb to the multiplex PCR reads, yields one record per CDR3 protein. The sample consists of hundreds of thousands of distinct CDR3 sequences, around 15% of them appearing once. Sequencing used blood. Receptor source: a woman aged 30 to 39 with Graves' ophthalmopathy.

For this clonotype: A much more abundant neighbour one base away suggests this may be a read error. V is TRBV27 and J is TRBJ2-7, with D unclear. The CDR3 runs 12 residues. CDR1 is MNHEY and CDR2 is SMNVEV in the germline V gene (reference sequence). The CDR3 DNA reads as TGTGCCACAGGACGGATCTCCTACGAGCAGGACTTC. Residues: CATGRISYEQDF.

The CDR3 spells CASSDTGMYTGELFF. The CDR3 DNA follows: TGCGCCAGCAGTGACACGGGGATGTATACCGGGGAGCTGTTTTTT. The J gene is TRBJ2-2, the V gene TRBV10-2, with D possibly TRBD2 on 5 matching bases. V was clipped by 3 bases and J by 5 bases, with 13 bases between them. Germline loops: CDR1 WSHSY, CDR2 SAAADI. The CDR3 consists of 15 residues.

There are many counts of this clonotype. V usage is TRBV12-3 or TRBV12-4 and J usage is TRBJ1-5; D remains ambiguous. CDR3 length equals 14 residues. The V and J ends lost 6 bases and 1 base respectively, with 10 bases between them. The DNA for the CDR3 is TGTGCCAGCAGGTCAAGCCTGAGCAATCAGCCCCAGCATTTT. Translated: CASRSSLSNQPQHF.

This clonotype occurred many times. The V call is TRBV19, the J call TRBJ2-7; 8 bases map to TRBD2. The germline V gene encodes CDR1 LNHDA and CDR2 SQIVND (reference sequence). V was pared by 4 bases and J by 1 base, with 9 bases of the junction left unmatched. The CDR3 is 16 residues long. The CDR3 sequence is CASSTITSGTSYEQYF. The CDR3 DNA is TGTGCCAGTAGTACCATTACTAGCGGAACTTCCTACGAGCAGTACTTC.

This clonotype has at least ten counts. This chain uses TRBV7-9 with TRBJ1-2; 8 nucleotides match TRBD1. The CDR3 runs 14 residues. Germline loops: CDR1 SEHNR, CDR2 FQNEAQ (reference sequence). V lost 5 bases, J lost 7 bases, and 9 bases stayed unmatched. The CDR3 sequence: CASSGVRDRLGYTF. The DNA of the CDR3 is TGTGCCAGCAGCGGCGTACGGGACAGGCTTGGCTACACCTTC.

The chain links TRBV13 to TRBJ1-5; D remains unclear. This CDR3 has 13 amino acids. Looked up from germline, CDR1 is PRHDT and CDR2 is FYEKMQ (reference sequence). With 6 bases removed from V and 5 bases from J, the gap between germline ends came to 11 bases. The CDR3 nucleotides are TGTGCCAGCAGTCAGAACACGGATCAGCCCCAGCATTTT. Protein product: CASSQNTDQPQHF.

Note on this clonotype: Just one base apart from a much larger clone, this may be a read error. CDR3 in DNA: TGTGCCAGCAGCACAATCGTGGGACAGGGGGGCGGCTACACCTTC. Translation: CASSTIVGQGGGYTF. The chain employs TRBV11-1 and TRBJ1-2; 11 bases match TRBD1. Germline lookup yields CDR1 SGHAT and CDR2 FQDESV (reference sequence). This CDR3 contains 15 residues. Germline trimming cut 5 bases from V and 8 bases from J; bases unmatched to any gene: 10.

This chain joins TRBV27 and TRBJ2-5, with a tentative D call TRBD2 (6 bases). The CDR3 is 14 residues long. Germline V gene data show CDR1 as MNHEY and CDR2 as SMNVEV (reference sequence). Trimming cost V 6 bases and J 4 bases, with 15 bases left between them. The CDR3 loop is CASRPRGRGETQYF. The CDR3 DNA follows: TGTGCCAGCAGGCCTCGGGGGAGAGGAGAGACCCAGTACTTC.

This chain joins TRBV28 and TRBJ2-7; D tentatively fits TRBD1 or TRBD2 (5 bases each). There are 16 residues in the CDR3. Germline V gene lookup returns CDR1 MDHEN and CDR2 SYDVKM. V was clipped by 4 bases and J by 3 bases, with 19 bases between them. The CDR3 DNA reads as TGTGCCAGCAGTTCCCCCGGTGATTCTGGGGGCTACGAGCAGTACTTC. Residues: CASSSPGDSGGYEQYF.

The table lists this clonotype with many counts. The rearrangement links TRBV7-6 to TRBJ2-5; D gene uncertain. V lost 0 bases and J 4 bases, leaving 15 bases between the germline ends. CDR1 is SGHVS and CDR2 is FNYEAQ in the germline V gene. CDR3 length equals 16 residues. The CDR3 protein is CASSLAHGPGRETQYF. CDR3 DNA sequence: TGTGCCAGCAGCTTAGCCCACGGACCCGGTAGAGAGACCCAGTACTTC.